This is a list of T cell receptor beta chains from one sample in a study of T cell responses to AZD1222 COVID-19 vaccine. TCRdb's table, derived via immunoSEQ multiplex PCR, lists solely in-frame clones and lacks some. This table holds about 130,000 clones, around 90% found once. The sample in question was peripheral blood, obtained 28 days after the second AZD1222 dose. The origin of the receptors is an adult who received the AZD1222 COVID-19 vaccine. The CDR3 runs from the conserved cysteine through the conserved F or W. Clone size appears in some rows only: once, few, many, or a class for an expanded clone.

>TRBJ1-4|TRBV27|13|NA
CASSGPTNEKLFF
>TRBJ2-7|TRBV2|14|NA
CAINLGVNSYEQYF
>TRBJ1-5|TRBV19|15|NA
CASSIEGTSNQPQHF
>TRBJ2-1|TRBV7-9|16|NA
CASSPARGPNSDEQFF
>TRBJ2-2|TRBV5-1|14|NA
CASSLSPRTGELFF
>TRBJ1-5|TRBV7-9|13|few
CASSLKGNQPQHF
>TRBJ1-5|TRBV9|14|NA
CASSAGAKNQPQHF
>TRBJ2-3|TRBV3-1/TRBV3-2|16|NA
CASSPKENSCTDTQYF
>TRBJ1-4|TRBV28|16|NA
CASSPATGGGDEKLFF
>TRBJ1-6|TRBV6-5|15|NA
CASSYWGQINSPLHF
>TRBJ2-1|TRBV5-1|15|NA
CASSGSAGGHNEQFF
>TRBJ1-1|TRBV30|15|once
CAWSRLGGRNTEAFF
>TRBJ2-4|TRBV5-4|12|NA
CASSSDRDIQYF
>TRBJ1-6|TRBV5-1|15|once
CASSLAGGGRSPLHF
>TRBJ1-1|TRBV6-5|15|few
CASSSGTGGPTEAFF
>TRBJ1-3|TRBV6-2/TRBV6-3|14|once
CASSYFNSGNTIYF
>TRBJ1-2|TRBV6-5|15|once
CASRTKQRQGYGYTF
>TRBJ2-1|TRBV5-1|14|NA
CASSLVADYNEQFF
>TRBJ1-1|TRBV10-3|13|NA
CASRGQTNTEAFF
>TRBJ1-1|TRBV5-5|14|NA
CASTLNPENTEAFF
>TRBJ1-4|TRBV18|15|once
CASSPFSATNEKLFF
>TRBJ1-3|TRBV5-4|14|NA
CASSFKAGGNTIYF
>TRBJ2-5|TRBV6-2/TRBV6-3|13|once
CASSYPGPETQYF
>TRBJ1-1|TRBV30|14|NA
CAWNWRVADTEAFF
>TRBJ1-2|TRBV2|13|NA
CASSRGPRYGYTF
>TRBJ2-3|TRBV6-4|16|NA
CASSASGTGGPDTQYF
>TRBJ2-5|TRBV19|14|NA
CASRRTGGQETQYF
>TRBJ1-3|TRBV6-5|13|NA
CASSYSRADTIYF
>TRBJ1-5|TRBV6-4|13|NA
CASSPTGNQPQHF